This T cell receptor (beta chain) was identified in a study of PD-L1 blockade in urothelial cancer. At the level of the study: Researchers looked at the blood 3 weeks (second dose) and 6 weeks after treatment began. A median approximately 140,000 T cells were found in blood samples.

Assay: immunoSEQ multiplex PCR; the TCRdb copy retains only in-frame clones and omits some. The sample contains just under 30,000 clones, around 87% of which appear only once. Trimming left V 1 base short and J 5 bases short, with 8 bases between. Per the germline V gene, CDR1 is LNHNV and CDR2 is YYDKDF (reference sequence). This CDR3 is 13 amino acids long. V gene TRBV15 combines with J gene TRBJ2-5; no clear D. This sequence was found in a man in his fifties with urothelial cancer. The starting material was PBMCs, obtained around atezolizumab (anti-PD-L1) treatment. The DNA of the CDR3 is TGTGCCACCAGCAGAGTCGTTTCGGAGACCCAGTACTTC. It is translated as CATSRVVSETQYF.